This TCR beta chain was identified in a study of identifying expanded T cells in peripheral blood. Points from the study as a whole: Technical replicates showed around 1.2 changed clones; two weeks 15 to 20; four weeks 19. Across healthy donors, higher total template counts meant significantly greater roughly 2-week count variance.

Sequencing used immunoSEQ multiplex PCR; TCRdb keeps in-frame clones, though not all of them. Seen here are about 80,000 clones, 70% to 90% observed once, and the top ten hold less than 9.5%. Germline CDR1 is MNHNS and CDR2 is SASEGT. CDR3 length equals 14 residues. Trimming cost V 4 bases and J 3 bases, with 9 bases left between them. Collection occurred without any documented infections or immune events in donors. This clone was found a few times. Antigen unknown. The sequence was obtained from a person aged 18 to 70 in good health. The genes are TRBV6-1 and TRBJ2-2, with unresolved D. Sequenced: blood. CDR3: CASSGNSDTGELFF. In DNA form, the CDR3 reads TGTGCCAGCAGTGGAAACAGCGACACCGGGGAGCTGTTTTTT.